This T cell receptor (beta chain) was found in a study of cytomegalovirus exposure and HLA in healthy donors. Study-level background: Counted in an early data release were approximately 85 million unique TCRs from HLA-typed donors.

Overall study findings and caveats: As a later analysis showed, a missense DCLRE1C variant was linked to trimming of TCR beta V- and J-genes. The classifier reportedly diagnosed cytomegalovirus status with high specificity and sensitivity.

Points on this clone: The target antigen is unknown.

V shed 1 base and J 3 bases; nucleotides not matched to a gene: 7. Germline V gene sequence: CDR1 LNHNV, CDR2 YYDKDF (reference sequence). The CDR3 has 17 residues. Vbeta (60) and Jbeta (13) primers were used in the PCR. Method: immunoSEQ multiplex PCR; TCRdb's copy keeps in-frame clones and lacks some. The repertoire holds over 150,000 clones, with roughly four fifths as singletons. The chain links TRBV15 to TRBJ2-5; TRBD2 agrees at 11 bases. This sequence originates from a man aged 50 to 59 in good health and CMV-seropositive. The sequencing input was PBMCs. CDR3 loop: CATSRGNSGGVKETQYF. CDR3 coding DNA: TGTGCCACCAGCAGAGGGAATAGCGGGGGGGTAAAAGAGACCCAGTACTTC. Full variable domain (missing parts from reference TRBV15 and TRBJ2-5): DAMVIQNPRYQVTQFGKPVTLSCSQTLNHNVMYWYQQKSSQAPKLLFHYYDKDFNNEADTPDNFQSRRPNTSFCFLDIRSPGLGDTAMYLCATSRGNSGGVKETQYFGPGTRLLVL.